This is a list of T cell receptor beta chains from one sample in a study of T-cell reconstitution after alpha-beta-depleted transplantation in children. MiXCR was run by TCRdb on the PCR reads, yielding one entry per CDR3 protein. The table has fewer than 250,000 distinct CDR3 sequences, approximately 17% seen once; the top ten hold around 45%. The sample here was PBMCs, mostly from graft donor cells, taken 360 days after TCRalphabeta/CD19-depleted stem cell transplant. These receptors were taken from a male patient under 10 years old who had a stem cell transplant for acute lymphoblastic leukemia, so the T cells may come from the graft donor. Each CDR3 is given with its conserved first and last residue. A D gene is named only where the DNA matches it firmly.

j_call	d_call	v_call	cdr3_aa
TRBJ2-5	-	TRBV5-1	CASSLGVEGTQYF
TRBJ2-1	-	TRBV4-3	CASSPGPGEYYNEQFF
TRBJ2-7	TRBD1	TRBV29-1	CSVEAPGGYEQYF
TRBJ2-7	TRBD1	TRBV30	CAWSRDRVLNYDYEQYF
TRBJ2-7	TRBD1	TRBV9	CASSEHRGAGYEQYF
TRBJ1-1	-	TRBV4-1	CASSQDRAKEAFF
TRBJ2-2	-	TRBV5-1	CASSLDSFTGELFF
TRBJ2-1	TRBD2	TRBV18	CASQGTSGGDEQFF
TRBJ2-1	-	TRBV5-1	CASSLRRPNSYNEQFF
TRBJ2-1	-	TRBV27	CASSANLDEQFF
TRBJ2-7	TRBD1	TRBV27	CASSLWQGARNEQYF
TRBJ2-3	-	TRBV12-3/TRBV12-4	CASSLLGVRTDTQYF
TRBJ1-1	TRBD1	TRBV4-1	CASSPTTGARKAEAFF
TRBJ1-1	-	TRBV12-3/TRBV12-4	CCRSLAEFGMNTEAFF
TRBJ2-5	-	TRBV18	CASSPLSLYQETQYF
TRBJ2-4	-	TRBV5-1	CASSLDLGGRGAKNIQYF
TRBJ1-1	TRBD1	TRBV6-5	CASIMTVVRGKDTEAFF
TRBJ2-5	TRBD1	TRBV7-7	CASSSRDRGPETQYF
TRBJ1-5	-	TRBV13	CASGVRQISNQPQHF
TRBJ1-2	-	TRBV20-1	CSAYRRPYGYTF
TRBJ2-5	TRBD1	TRBV25-1	CASSATDRGEETQYF
TRBJ2-7	TRBD1	TRBV19	CASSIEDRGAYEQYF
TRBJ1-4	-	TRBV27	CASSLSGRDKKLFF
TRBJ1-1	-	TRBV5-1	CASRSDFGTHKRTEAFF
TRBJ2-7	TRBD1	TRBV4-3	CASSQDSWDRANEQYF
TRBJ2-3	-	TRBV10-3	CAISEQVYTDTQYF
TRBJ1-2	-	TRBV30	CAWSREARYGYTF
TRBJ2-2	-	TRBV20-1	CSANEVLATGELFF
TRBJ2-5	TRBD2	TRBV12-3/TRBV12-4	CASREVGGGETQYF
TRBJ1-5	-	TRBV4-3	CASSQDRGNQPQHF
TRBJ2-7	-	TRBV9	CASSFSPGLAYEQYF
TRBJ2-5	TRBD2	TRBV5-1	CACQASGGGVETQYF
TRBJ1-2	TRBD1	TRBV5-1	CASSLETGVLITDGYTF
TRBJ1-5	-	TRBV20-1	CSAYNEGTYQPQHF
TRBJ2-5	-	TRBV12-3/TRBV12-4	CASKMAQFQETQYF
TRBJ2-1	TRBD2	TRBV4-3	CASSHLVGPAGGPYNEQFF
TRBJ2-3	TRBD2	TRBV7-7	CASSLVGGGADTQYF
TRBJ2-1	TRBD2	TRBV12-3/TRBV12-4	CASSFLAGLYNEQFF
TRBJ2-4	-	TRBV29-1	CSAGSPPKNIQYF
TRBJ2-2	TRBD1	TRBV20-1	CSALNGGQPNTGELFF
TRBJ2-1	-	TRBV21-1	CASSKIPSGVSNEQFF
TRBJ2-5	-	TRBV10-3	CATRPRENFQETQYF